Below are 28 T cell receptor beta chains sequenced from a single sample in a study of cytomegalovirus exposure and HLA in healthy donors. Using immunoSEQ multiplex PCR, the repertoire was profiled, and TCRdb retains in-frame clones only, with some absent. The sample includes 130,000 to 150,000 clones, around 90% of them seen just once. Sequenced: PBMCs. These receptors all come from a woman younger than 30 in good health and CMV-seropositive.

This chain links TRBV2 with TRBJ2-6, with 11 positions matching TRBD1. Per the germline V gene, CDR1 is SNHLY and CDR2 is FYNNEI. The V and J ends lost 5 bases and 5 bases, in that order; junction bases with no gene match: 5. This CDR3 spans 16 amino acids. The CDR3 DNA follows: TGTGCCAGCAGTTCCGGGACAGGGGGAAGGGCCAACGTCCTGACTTTC. Its protein is CASSSGTGGRANVLTF.

This chain joins TRBV12-5 and TRBJ2-1, with D perhaps TRBD2 (5 bases). The CDR3 totals 13 residues. V lost 6 bases, J lost 4 bases, and 10 bases lay in between. CDR1 is LGHNT and CDR2 is FRNRAP in the germline V gene. CDR3 in amino acids: CASGEDLYNEQFF. The CDR3 DNA reads TGTGCTAGTGGGGAGGACCTGTACAATGAGCAGTTCTTC.

This chain connects TRBV10-1 to TRBJ1-4; D not resolved. Trimming cost V 11 bases and J 8 bases, with 18 bases left between them. This CDR3 has 13 residues. Germline-derived CDR1 and CDR2 are WNHNN and SYGVQD (reference sequence). The CDR3 DNA reads as TGCGCCTCTCCTGGCGGATGGAAGGAAAAACTGTTTTTT. It translates to CASPGGWKEKLFF.

This chain connects TRBV15 to TRBJ2-3; D possibly corresponds to TRBD2 (6 bases). Trimming cost V 5 bases and J 2 bases, with 11 bases left between them. Germline assignment: CDR1 LNHNV and CDR2 YYDKDF (reference sequence). The length of the CDR3 is 14 residues. For the CDR3, the DNA is TGTGCCACCAGCCTAGGGACTTTCACAGATACGCAGTATTTT. Protein sequence: CATSLGTFTDTQYF.

This clone has a single count. The chain combines TRBV5-1 with TRBJ2-2; D uncertain. The germline V and J ends were trimmed by 4 bases and 4 bases, with 8 bases remaining between them. CDR3 length: 13 residues. Germline assignment: CDR1 SGHRS and CDR2 YFSETQ. The CDR3 coding sequence is TGCGCCAGCAGCGGCACAGTCACCGGGGAGCTGTTTTTT. It yields the protein CASSGTVTGELFF.

V usage is TRBV10-3 and J usage is TRBJ1-1; unclear D gene. V was pared by 3 bases and J by 0 bases, with 5 bases between. Germline CDR1 and CDR2: ENHRY and SYGVKD. The CDR3 is 13 amino acids. The CDR3 DNA reads as TGTGCCATCAGTGACGGAGTGAACACTGAAGCTTTCTTT. Amino acids: CAISDGVNTEAFF.

This clone was picked up one time. The gene calls are TRBV10-3 and TRBJ1-2, with unresolved D. Germline V gene lookup returns CDR1 ENHRY and CDR2 SYGVKD. The V and J ends lost 0 bases and 4 bases respectively, with 6 bases between them. The CDR3 is 13 residues long. The CDR3 region is CAISESPSYGYTF. The CDR3 DNA reads TGTGCCATCAGTGAGTCGCCCAGCTATGGCTACACCTTC.

This chain joins TRBV6-6 and TRBJ1-1; D might be TRBD1 (5 bases). V was clipped by 2 bases and J by 4 bases, with 8 bases between them. Per germline, CDR1 MNHNY and CDR2 SVGAGI (reference sequence). The CDR3 covers 13 residues. The CDR3 coding sequence is TGTGCCAGCAGTTACGAACAGGCCACTGAAGCTTTCTTT. This gives the protein CASSYEQATEAFF.

This clone was counted between two and nine times. This sequence joins TRBV7-8 and TRBJ2-1; tentatively, D is TRBD1 (5 bases). CDR1 is SGHVS, CDR2 FQNEAQ, per germline. The CDR3 has 11 residues. Trimming pared 4 bases from V and 8 bases from J, leaving 6 bases between. The CDR3 DNA reads TGTGCCAGCAGCTCCAGGGATGAGCAGTTCTTC. Protein sequence: CASSSRDEQFF.

The V call is TRBV27, the J call TRBJ2-7, with 11 bases aligning to TRBD2. The CDR3 sequence is 15 residues long. The ends lost 4 bases at V and 2 bases at J; junction bases unmatched: 4. Germline V gene lookup returns CDR1 MNHEY and CDR2 SMNVEV (reference sequence). The CDR3 DNA is TGTGCCAGCAGTTCTGGGACTAGCGGTACCTACGAGCAGTACTTC. Protein sequence: CASSSGTSGTYEQYF.

This clone was recorded only once. The V and J genes are TRBV10-3 and TRBJ1-2; possible D gene TRBD1, 6 bases. The CDR3 spans 14 residues. Trimming left V 2 bases short and J 2 bases short, with 9 bases between. In germline, CDR1 is ENHRY, CDR2 SYGVKD. DNA of the CDR3: TGTGCCATCAGTGAGACAGGGTCAAACTATGGCTACACCTTC. Amino acids: CAISETGSNYGYTF.

The rearrangement uses TRBV19 and TRBJ2-3; no firm D call. CDR1 is LNHDA, CDR2 SQIVND, per germline (reference sequence). The CDR3 consists of 15 residues. V dropped 10 bases and J dropped 4 bases, with 21 bases sitting between them. For the CDR3, the DNA is TGTGCCACCGTTCCCCGGTCCAGGTCCCCAGATACGCAGTATTTT. Its protein is CATVPRSRSPDTQYF.

The genes are TRBV25-1 and TRBJ2-1; no firm D call. This CDR3 comprises 11 residues. CDR1 and CDR2 (germline): MGHDK, SYGVNS. Deletions cut 1 base from V and 9 bases from J, with 4 bases between. This CDR3 reads CASSEFGEQFF. The DNA of the CDR3 is TGTGCCAGCAGTGAATTCGGTGAGCAGTTCTTC.

V is TRBV6-5 and J is TRBJ2-7; TRBD1 might be the D (5 bases). The CDR3 extends over 15 amino acids. V lost 2 bases and J 3 bases, leaving 14 bases between the germline ends. Germline-derived CDR1 and CDR2 are MNHEY and SVGAGI. CDR3 nucleotide sequence: TGTGCCAGCAGTTACGATTTCTACAGGAACTACGAGCAGTACTTC. This encodes CASSYDFYRNYEQYF.

This chain joins TRBV28 and TRBJ1-1; unclear D gene. The V and J ends lost 5 bases and 1 base respectively, with 8 bases between them. Germline V gene lookup returns CDR1 MDHEN and CDR2 SYDVKM. This CDR3 region has 13 residues. The DNA for the CDR3 is TGTGCCAGCAGTGTGACACCGAACACTGAAGCTTTCTTT. It yields the protein CASSVTPNTEAFF.

The chain is built from TRBV12-5 and TRBJ2-6; D is unresolved. Trimming pared 6 bases from V and 1 base from J, leaving 13 bases between. The CDR3 is made up of 16 amino acids. From germline, CDR1 is LGHNT and CDR2 FRNRAP. CDR3 residues: CASGLIVVSGANVLTF. The CDR3 nucleotides are TGTGCTAGTGGCCTAATAGTCGTTTCTGGGGCCAACGTCCTGACTTTC.

The chain uses TRBV13 and TRBJ2-2, with 7 bases fitting TRBD1. Looked up from germline, CDR1 is PRHDT and CDR2 is FYEKMQ (reference sequence). V shed 5 bases and J 4 bases; nucleotides not matched to a gene: 13. CDR3 length: 17 residues. CDR3 bases: TGTGCCAGCAGCCCCCACCGGACAGGCAGGTCCACCGGGGAGCTGTTTTTT. This gives the protein CASSPHRTGRSTGELFF. The full variable domain, rest sourced from reference TRBV13 and TRBJ2-2, is AAGVIQSPRHLIKEKRETATLKCYPIPRHDTVYWYQQGPGQDPQFLISFYEKMQSDKGSIPDRFSAQQFSDYHSELNMSSLELGDSALYFCASSPHRTGRSTGELFFGEGSRLTVL.

This clone appeared a single time. The chain has TRBV30 and TRBJ2-5, with 7 bases fitting TRBD2. Trimming at V came to 2 bases and at J to 5 bases, leaving 11 bases not matched to a gene. The CDR3 length is 15 residues. From germline, CDR1 is GTSNPN and CDR2 SVGIG (reference sequence). For the CDR3, the DNA is TGTGCCTGGAGTCCTTGGACTAGGCCGGCGGAGACCCAGTACTTC. Its translation is CAWSPWTRPAETQYF. The full variable domain, rest sourced from reference TRBV30 and TRBJ2-5, is SQTIHQWPATLVQPVGSPLSLECTVEGTSNPNLYWYRQAAGRGLQLLFYSVGIGQISSEVPQNLSASRPQDRQFILSSKKLLLSDSGFYLCAWSPWTRPAETQYFGPGTRLLVL.

The J gene is TRBJ1-4, the V gene TRBV11-2; no definite D call. Trimming took 0 bases from V and 8 from J, leaving 7 bases between them. CDR3 size: 13 residues. Per germline, CDR1 SGHAT and CDR2 FQNNGV. This CDR3 is CASSLDNLEKLFF. CDR3 in DNA: TGTGCCAGCAGCTTAGACAATTTGGAAAAACTGTTTTTT.

The V and J genes are TRBV28 and TRBJ2-3; 7 positions agree with TRBD2. V was pared by 6 bases and J by 5 bases, with 5 bases of the junction left unmatched. This CDR3 has 13 amino acids. Per the germline V gene, CDR1 is MDHEN and CDR2 is SYDVKM. The chain's CDR3 is CASRLGGGDTQYF. The DNA of the CDR3 is TGTGCCAGCAGGCTGGGGGGGGGAGATACGCAGTATTTT.

This clone has only one observation. The chain recombines TRBV5-1 with TRBJ2-3; 10 bases are shared with TRBD2. V dropped 1 base and J dropped 3; count of bases not matched to a gene: 14. The CDR3 consists of 19 residues. CDR1 is SGHRS, CDR2 YFSETQ, per germline. CDR3 sequence reads: CASSLFELAGDLRTDTQYF. CDR3 sequence (DNA): TGCGCCAGCAGCTTGTTCGAGCTAGCGGGAGATCTGAGGACAGATACGCAGTATTTT.

The chain has TRBV6-5 and TRBJ1-2; 7 bases map to TRBD1. Germline V gives CDR1 MNHEY, CDR2 SVGAGI. The trim removed 0 bases at V and 3 bases at J, leaving 4 bases unmatched. The CDR3 contains 15 residues. CDR3 in DNA: TGTGCCAGCAGTTACTCCAGGGGGTCAGACTATGGCTACACCTTC. Translated: CASSYSRGSDYGYTF.

The rearrangement joins TRBV6-5 to TRBJ1-1; tentative D call: TRBD1 (6 bases). The CDR3 has 14 residues. Trimming took off 6 bases at V and 4 bases at J, with 15 bases between the two ends. The germline CDR1 and CDR2 sequences are MNHEY and SVGAGI. This chain's CDR3 is CASRLWDTSTEAFF. Here the CDR3 DNA reads TGTGCCAGCAGGCTCTGGGACACCTCCACTGAAGCTTTCTTT.

This chain's CDR3 is CASSRHANTGELFF. CDR3 sequence (DNA): TGTGCCAGCAGTCGACACGCGAACACCGGGGAGCTGTTTTTT. The chain joins TRBV11-3 to TRBJ2-2; D ambiguous. V lost 6 bases and J lost 0, with 8 bases in between. From germline, CDR1 is SGHNT and CDR2 YENEEA. This CDR3 is built from 14 residues.

This chain joins TRBV29-1 and TRBJ2-7; TRBD1 matches 8 bases. The CDR3 loop spans 13 amino acids. The J segment lost 3 bases and the V segment lost 4 bases, leaving 5 bases of the junction unmatched. Germline V gene lookup returns CDR1 SQVTM and CDR2 ANQGSEA. This CDR3 reads CSVGQGANYEQYF. The CDR3 DNA reads as TGCAGCGTTGGGCAGGGGGCGAACTACGAGCAGTACTTC.

The V and J genes are TRBV15 and TRBJ2-3; D is unresolved. V lost 0 bases and J 0 bases, leaving 7 bases between the germline ends. This CDR3 comprises 15 residues. The germline V gene encodes CDR1 LNHNV and CDR2 YYDKDF (reference sequence). DNA for the CDR3: TGTGCCACCAGCAGAGATCGGTCTAGCACAGATACGCAGTATTTT. It is translated as CATSRDRSSTDTQYF.

The V gene is TRBV28, the J gene TRBJ2-1; 7 bases align to TRBD2. Trimming at V came to 6 bases and at J to 7 bases, leaving 6 bases not matched to a gene. The length of the CDR3 is 13 residues. Germline V CDR1 and CDR2: MDHEN, SYDVKM. The CDR3 protein is CASRSGTRNEQFF. CDR3 sequence (DNA): TGTGCCAGCAGGAGCGGGACGCGGAATGAGCAGTTCTTC.

The chain is built from TRBV4-2 and TRBJ2-1, with 14 nucleotides matching TRBD2. CDR1 and CDR2 from the germline V gene are LGHNA and YNFKEQ. V was pared by 4 bases and J by 0 bases, with 8 bases of the junction left unmatched. The CDR3 loop spans 19 amino acids. The CDR3 DNA is TGTGCCAGCAGCCTATTTCGGGGGACTAGCGGGAGCTCCTACAATGAGCAGTTCTTC. Amino acid sequence: CASSLFRGTSGSSYNEQFF.